The 4 T cell receptor beta chains in this list originate from one sample, sequenced in a study of blood T cell repertoires in COVID-19. Assay used: immunoSEQ multiplex PCR; TCRdb lists only in-frame clones, some missing. The top ten hold 0.99% of the sample, which has about 250,000 clones, around 89% seen once. The source material was peripheral blood. These receptors originate from a woman aged 40 to 49 who had recovered from COVID-19.

This clone turned up a few times. V usage is TRBV7-6 and J usage is TRBJ2-7; 7 bases map to TRBD2. CDR3 length: 13 amino acids. Germline V CDR1 and CDR2: SGHVS, FNYEAQ. Trimming removed 1 base from V and 7 bases from J; junction bases left unmatched: 4. DNA of the CDR3: TGTGCCAGCAGCTTAGAACTAGCGCGGGAGCAGTACTTC. This translates into CASSLELAREQYF.

V usage is TRBV9 and J usage is TRBJ2-7; 7 bases fit TRBD2. Germline V gene sequence: CDR1 SGDLS, CDR2 YYNGEE. The CDR3 is 14 residues long. After removal of 3 bases from V and 0 bases from J, the junction contained 3 bases not matched to a gene. CDR3 sequence (DNA): TGTGCCAGCAGCGCCGGGGACTACTCCTACGAGCAGTACTTC. This translates into CASSAGDYSYEQYF.

The chain links TRBV11-3 to TRBJ2-5, with D unclear. V gave up 5 bases and J gave up 5 bases, with 15 bases separating them. Germline-derived CDR1 and CDR2 are SGHNT and YENEEA. The CDR3 has 14 amino acids. In nucleotides, the CDR3 is TGTGCCAGCAGCCCCAGCCGGATCGGGGAGACCCAGTACTTC. Translating gives CASSPSRIGETQYF.

The rearrangement joins TRBV18 to TRBJ2-7; D possibly corresponds to TRBD1 (5 bases). Germline lookup yields CDR1 KGHSH and CDR2 LQKENI. With 6 bases removed from V and 4 bases from J, the gap between germline ends came to 13 bases. This CDR3 comprises 13 residues. CDR3 in amino acids: CASSSSGQYEQYV. The CDR3 nucleotides are TGTGCCAGCTCGTCTTCAGGGCAGTACGAGCAGTACGTC.